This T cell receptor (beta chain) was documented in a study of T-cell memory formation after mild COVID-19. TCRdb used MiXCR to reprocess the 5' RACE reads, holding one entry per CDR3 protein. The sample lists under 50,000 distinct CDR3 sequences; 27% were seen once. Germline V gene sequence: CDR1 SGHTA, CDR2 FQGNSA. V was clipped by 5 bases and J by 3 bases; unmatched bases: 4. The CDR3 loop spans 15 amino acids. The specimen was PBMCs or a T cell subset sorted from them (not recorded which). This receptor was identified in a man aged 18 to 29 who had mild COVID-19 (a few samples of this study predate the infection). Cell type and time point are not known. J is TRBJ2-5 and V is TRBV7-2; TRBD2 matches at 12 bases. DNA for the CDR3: TGTGCCAGCAGCCTACTAGCGGGGGGTGAAGAGACCCAGTACTTC. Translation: CASSLLAGGEETQYF.